The clone carrying this T cell receptor beta chain appeared a few times. The antigen is unknown. According to the study, TCR beta libraries were built with iRepertoire HTBI primers and CDR3-region Arm-PCR. Using its own MiXCR run on the multiplex PCR reads, TCRdb lists one record per CDR3 protein. The sample lists a few hundred thousand distinct CDR3 sequences; roughly 25% were seen once. The time point is: persistent/refractory GD, antithyroid drugs over 5 years with positive TRAb. After RNA was extracted from PBMCs, the TCR library was made from it. The CDR3 totals 13 residues. Trimming removed 7 bases from V and 4 bases from J, with 14 bases in between. The germline gives CDR1 MDHEN, CDR2 SYDVKM. This sample was included in a study of regulatory T cells in long-lasting Graves disease. General observations from the study: Accuracy may have been reduced by the small sample size. Persistent patients shared some 2,500 public clonotypes among themselves. Newly diagnosed patients shared fewer, at about a thousand.

Here the sequenced sample was peripheral blood mononuclear cells (PBMCs), taken when the disease was refractory, from a patient treated with antithyroid drugs. The clonotype originates from a woman in her thirties or forties with Graves disease. This chain connects TRBV28 to TRBJ2-7; the D gene is possibly TRBD2 (6 bases). The CDR3 region is CASTNGGNYEQYF. DNA for the CDR3: TGTGCCAGCACCAATGGAGGGAATTACGAGCAGTACTTC.